These 17 T cell receptor beta chains were sequenced from one sample in a study of T cells after yellow fever vaccination. TCRdb independently ran MiXCR on the 5' RACE reads; one entry per CDR3 protein. This table has roughly 85,000 distinct CDR3 sequences, roughly 14% appearing once. Sequencing used CD8+ T cells not binding an NS4B(214-222) dextramer, sorted from PBMCs, obtained roughly 20 days after the first yellow fever vaccination. The receptor source for this set is a man between 18 and 35 years old who received the YFV17D yellow fever vaccine.

This chain connects TRBV6-6 to TRBJ2-1; D is unclear. Germline values: CDR1 MNHNY, CDR2 SVGAGI (reference sequence). The CDR3 has 11 amino acids. CDR3 amino acids: CAGSSYNEQFF. The CDR3 DNA follows: TGTGCAGGTAGCTCCTACAATGAGCAGTTCTTC.

This clonotype was counted many times. The chain combines TRBV7-9 with TRBJ2-5; 8 nucleotides match TRBD1. CDR3 length equals 17 residues. V lost 4 bases to trimming and J lost 0 bases; unmatched junction nucleotides: 10. Germline-derived CDR1 and CDR2 are SEHNR and FQNEAQ (reference sequence). CDR3 DNA sequence: TGTGCCAGCAGCTCCGGCGTAAGACAGGGGTACCAAGAGACCCAGTACTTC. Translating it yields CASSSGVRQGYQETQYF. Full variable domain (outside the CDR3, taken from reference TRBV7-9 and TRBJ2-5): DTGVSQNPRHKITKRGQNVTFRCDPISEHNRLYWYRQTLGQGPEFLTYFQNEAQLEKSRLLSDRFSAERPKGSFSTLEIQRTEQGDSAMYLCASSSGVRQGYQETQYFGPGTRLLVL.

The chain employs TRBV5-5 and TRBJ2-2, with D possibly matching TRBD1 (6 bases). This CDR3 contains 15 residues. Per the germline V gene, CDR1 is SGHKS and CDR2 is YYEKEE (reference sequence). Trimming took 3 bases from V and 5 from J, leaving 14 bases between them. The CDR3 loop reads CASSSATGWTGELFF. Here the CDR3 DNA reads TGTGCCAGCAGCTCGGCCACAGGGTGGACCGGGGAGCTGTTTTTT.

This clonotype turned up a few times. CDR3 protein: CAIGTGDYEQYF. The CDR3 DNA follows: TGTGCCATTGGGACAGGGGACTACGAGCAGTACTTC. The chain has TRBV30 and TRBJ2-7; TRBD1 matches at 10 bases. The V gene's germline CDR1 is GTSNPN and CDR2 SVGIG (reference sequence). Losses at the gene ends were 8 bases for V and 3 bases for J; bases not matched to a gene: 4. This CDR3 has 12 amino acids.

The V gene is TRBV4-3, the J gene TRBJ2-3; the D gene is possibly TRBD1 (6 bases). Trimming removed 4 bases at V and 5 bases at J, with 13 bases between. Germline CDR1 reads LGHNA; CDR2 reads YSLEER. The CDR3 contains 14 residues. Here the CDR3 DNA reads TGCGCCAGCAGCCGAGGGGGATCAGAAGATACGCAGTATTTT. This encodes CASSRGGSEDTQYF.

Only a few counts were recorded for this clonotype. V is TRBV27 and J is TRBJ2-2; D remains unclear. There are 14 residues in the CDR3. Germline-derived CDR1 and CDR2 are MNHEY and SMNVEV (reference sequence). Trimming took 2 bases from V and 6 from J, leaving 10 bases between them. The CDR3 nucleotides are TGTGCCAGCAGTTTAGGGGTGCAGTCCGGGGAGCTGTTTTTT. This encodes CASSLGVQSGELFF.

The chain couples TRBV4-1 to TRBJ1-2, with D possibly matching TRBD1 (5 bases). Trimming removed 1 base from V and 1 base from J, with 10 bases in between. Germline V lookup: CDR1 MGHRA, CDR2 YSYEKL. CDR3 length: 15 amino acids. CDR3 in DNA: TGCGCCAGCAGCCAAGCTACAGGATATAACTATGGCTACACCTTC. Translated, it gives CASSQATGYNYGYTF.

This clonotype showed up just a few times. The V gene is TRBV27, the J gene TRBJ2-3; D remains ambiguous. The CDR3 is 13 residues long. V was trimmed by 8 bases and J by 2 bases, leaving 11 bases between them. Germline values: CDR1 MNHEY, CDR2 SMNVEV (reference sequence). The CDR3 sequence is CASSSRFTDTQYF. The CDR3 DNA sequence: TGTGCCAGCTCTAGTAGGTTCACAGATACGCAGTATTTT.

This clonotype was found a few times. This chain uses TRBV7-2 with TRBJ2-2, with D possibly TRBD2 on 6 matching bases. V lost 5 bases and J lost 0, with 13 bases in between. This CDR3 comprises 16 residues. Germline lookup yields CDR1 SGHTA and CDR2 FQGNSA. The CDR3 loop is CASSPAWGANTGELFF. CDR3 DNA sequence: TGTGCCAGCAGCCCCGCGTGGGGGGCGAACACCGGGGAGCTGTTTTTT. The full variable domain, rest sourced from reference TRBV7-2 and TRBJ2-2, is GAGVSQSPSNKVTEKGKDVELRCDPISGHTALYWYRQSLGQGLEFLIYFQGNSAPDKSGLPSDRFSAERTGGSVSTLTIQRTQQEDSAVYLCASSPAWGANTGELFFGEGSRLTVL.

This clonotype was observed a handful of times. The V and J genes are TRBV12-3 or TRBV12-4 and TRBJ1-1, with unresolved D. The CDR3 consists of 10 residues. V was cut by 8 bases and J by 5 bases, with 6 bases left in between. The CDR3 here is CASRRTEAFF. CDR3 coding DNA: TGTGCCAGCCGGAGGACTGAAGCTTTCTTT.

In DNA, the CDR3 is TGTGCCAGCAGCTTGCCCGACGGGACAGGCCCCTACGAGCAGTACTTC. Translating it yields CASSLPDGTGPYEQYF. The rearrangement joins TRBV7-8 to TRBJ2-7, with 8 bases identical to TRBD1. The CDR3 extends over 16 amino acids. CDR1 is SGHVS, CDR2 FQNEAQ, per germline. J lost 2 bases, V lost 3 bases, and 9 bases had no gene match.

The gene calls are TRBV20-1 and TRBJ2-3; unclear D gene. This CDR3 comprises 13 residues. V was pared by 1 base and J by 3 bases, with 8 bases between. From germline, CDR1 is DFQATT and CDR2 SNEGSKA (reference sequence). CDR3 DNA: TGCAGTGCTAGAGCCCCTCAGACAGATACGCAGTATTTT. Translated: CSARAPQTDTQYF.

In this sample, this clonotype is medium-sized. This chain's CDR3 is CASSPSGRYSNQPQHF. The CDR3 region has the DNA TGTGCCAGCTCACCCTCCGGACGGTATAGCAATCAGCCCCAGCATTTT. The chain employs TRBV18 and TRBJ1-5; unclear D gene. This CDR3 is built from 16 residues. Trimming removed 3 bases from V and 0 bases from J, with 12 bases in between. Looked up from germline, CDR1 is KGHSH and CDR2 is LQKENI.

The chain joins TRBV5-1 to TRBJ2-1; 7 nucleotides agree with TRBD1. This CDR3 is 13 amino acids long. Germline CDR1 SGHRS, CDR2 YFSETQ. V lost 7 bases and J lost 5; bases outside the gene matches: 6. The CDR3 here is CASRRQGDNEQFF. The CDR3, as DNA: TGCGCCAGCCGTAGACAGGGCGACAATGAGCAGTTCTTC.

This clonotype was seen a handful of times. V usage is TRBV7-8 and J usage is TRBJ2-7; no definite D call. Germline-derived CDR1 and CDR2 are SGHVS and FQNEAQ. V was clipped by 9 bases and J by 0 bases, with 12 bases between them. CDR3 length: 13 amino acids. The CDR3 bases are TGTGCCAGTAGGCGTTCGGACTCCTACGAGCAGTACTTC. As protein: CASRRSDSYEQYF.

V is TRBV5-1 and J is TRBJ1-2, with 10 bases that match TRBD1. V lost 1 base to trimming and J lost 2 bases; unmatched junction nucleotides: 2. This CDR3 has 15 amino acids. CDR1 is SGHRS, CDR2 YFSETQ, per germline. The CDR3 DNA sequence: TGCGCCAGCAGCTTGCGGACAGGGGGAAACTATGGCTACACCTTC. Translating it yields CASSLRTGGNYGYTF.

This clonotype was detected a few times. V usage is TRBV6-2 or TRBV6-3 and J usage is TRBJ1-1; the D gene is possibly TRBD1 (5 bases). CDR1 is MNHEY and CDR2 is SVGEGT in the germline V gene. The CDR3 has 16 residues. V lost 7 bases, J lost 0 bases, and 18 bases lay in between. In nucleotides, the CDR3 is TGTGCCAGCACACCACCCCCGGGACGGCTGAACACTGAAGCTTTCTTT. Its protein product is CASTPPPGRLNTEAFF.